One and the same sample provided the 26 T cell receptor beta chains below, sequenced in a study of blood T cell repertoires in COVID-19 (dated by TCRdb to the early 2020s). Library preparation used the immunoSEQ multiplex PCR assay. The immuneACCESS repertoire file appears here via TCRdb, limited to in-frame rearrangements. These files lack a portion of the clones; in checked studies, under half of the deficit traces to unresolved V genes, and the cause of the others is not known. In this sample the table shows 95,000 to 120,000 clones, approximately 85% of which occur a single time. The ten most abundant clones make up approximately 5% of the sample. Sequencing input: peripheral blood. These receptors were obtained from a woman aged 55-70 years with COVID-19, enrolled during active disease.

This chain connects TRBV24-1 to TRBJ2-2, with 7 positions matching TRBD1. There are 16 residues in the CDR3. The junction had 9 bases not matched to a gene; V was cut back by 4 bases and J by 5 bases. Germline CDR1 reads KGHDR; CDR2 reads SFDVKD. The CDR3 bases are TGTGCCACCAGTGAGAACCGACAGGGATGGACCGGGGAGCTGTTTTTT. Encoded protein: CATSENRQGWTGELFF.

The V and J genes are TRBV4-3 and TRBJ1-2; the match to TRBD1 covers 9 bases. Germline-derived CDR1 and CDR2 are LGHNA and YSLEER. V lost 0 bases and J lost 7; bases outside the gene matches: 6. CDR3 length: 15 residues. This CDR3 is CASSQDKQGALGYTF. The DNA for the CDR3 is TGCGCCAGCAGCCAAGATAAACAGGGGGCGCTTGGCTACACCTTC.

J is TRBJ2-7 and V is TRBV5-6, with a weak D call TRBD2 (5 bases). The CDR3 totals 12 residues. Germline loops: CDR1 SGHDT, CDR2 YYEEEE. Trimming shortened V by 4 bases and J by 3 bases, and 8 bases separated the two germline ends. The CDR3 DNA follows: TGTGCCAGCAGCCGCGGAGGCTACGAGCAGTACTTC. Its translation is CASSRGGYEQYF. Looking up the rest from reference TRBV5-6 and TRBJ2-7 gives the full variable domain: DAGVTQSPTHLIKTRGQQVTLRCSPKSGHDTVSWYQQALGQGPQFIFQYYEEEERQRGNFPDRFSGHQFPNYSSELNVNALLLGDSALYLCASSRGGYEQYFGPGTRLTVT.

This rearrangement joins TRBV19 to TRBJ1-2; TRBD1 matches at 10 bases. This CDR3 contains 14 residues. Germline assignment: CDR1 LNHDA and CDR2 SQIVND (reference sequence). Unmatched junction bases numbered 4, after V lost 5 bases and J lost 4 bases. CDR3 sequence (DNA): TGTGCCAGTAGTCCGGACAGGGGGTTCTATGGCTACACCTTC. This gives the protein CASSPDRGFYGYTF.

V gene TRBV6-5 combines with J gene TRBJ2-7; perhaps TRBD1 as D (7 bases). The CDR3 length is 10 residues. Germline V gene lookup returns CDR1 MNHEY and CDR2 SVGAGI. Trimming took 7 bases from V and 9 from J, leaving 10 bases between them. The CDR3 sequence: CASTQGGQYF. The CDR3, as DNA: TGTGCCAGCACCCAGGGGGGGCAGTACTTC.

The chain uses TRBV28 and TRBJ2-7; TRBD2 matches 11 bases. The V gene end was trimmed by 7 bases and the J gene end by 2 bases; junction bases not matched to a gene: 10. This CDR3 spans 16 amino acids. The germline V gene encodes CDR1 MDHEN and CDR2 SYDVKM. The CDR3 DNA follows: TGTGCCAGCATAACGCTAGCGGGGGGTACTACCTACGAGCAGTACTTC. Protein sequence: CASITLAGGTTYEQYF.

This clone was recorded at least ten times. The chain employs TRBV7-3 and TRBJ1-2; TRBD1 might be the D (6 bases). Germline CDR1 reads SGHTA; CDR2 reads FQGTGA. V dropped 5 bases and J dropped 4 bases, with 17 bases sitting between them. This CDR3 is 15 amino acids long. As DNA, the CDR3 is TGTGCCAGCAGCCCGGGACAAACTGCCTCCTATGGCTACACCTTC. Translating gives CASSPGQTASYGYTF.

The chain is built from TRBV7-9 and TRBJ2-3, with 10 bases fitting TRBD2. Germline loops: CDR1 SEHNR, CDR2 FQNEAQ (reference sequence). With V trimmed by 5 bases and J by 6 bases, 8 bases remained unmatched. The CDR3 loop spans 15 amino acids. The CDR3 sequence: CASSGLAALGDTQYF. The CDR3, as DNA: TGTGCCAGCAGCGGACTAGCGGCCCTCGGGGATACGCAGTATTTT.

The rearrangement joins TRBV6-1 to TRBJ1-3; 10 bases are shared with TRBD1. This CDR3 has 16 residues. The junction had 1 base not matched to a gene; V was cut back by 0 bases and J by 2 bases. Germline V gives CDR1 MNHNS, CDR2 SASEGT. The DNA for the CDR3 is TGTGCCAGCAGTGAAGCCGGGACAGGGGCTGGAAACACCATATATTTT. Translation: CASSEAGTGAGNTIYF.

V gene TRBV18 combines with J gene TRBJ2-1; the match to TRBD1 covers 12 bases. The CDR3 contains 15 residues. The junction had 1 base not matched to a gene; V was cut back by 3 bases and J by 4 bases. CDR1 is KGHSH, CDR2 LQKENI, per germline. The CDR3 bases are TGTGCCAGCTCACCGGGACAGGGGGCATACAATGAGCAGTTCTTC. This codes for CASSPGQGAYNEQFF. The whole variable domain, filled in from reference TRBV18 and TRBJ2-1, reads NAGVMQNPRHLVRRRGQEARLRCSPMKGHSHVYWYRQLPEEGLKFMVYLQKENIIDESGMPKERFSAEFPKEGPSILRIQQVVRGDSAAYFCASSPGQGAYNEQFFGPGTRLTVL.

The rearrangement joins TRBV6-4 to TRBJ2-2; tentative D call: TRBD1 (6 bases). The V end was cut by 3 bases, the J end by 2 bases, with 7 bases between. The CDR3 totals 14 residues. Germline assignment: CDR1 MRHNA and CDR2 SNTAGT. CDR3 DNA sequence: TGTGCCAGCAGTGAACAGGGCAACACCGGGGAGCTGTTTTTT. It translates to CASSEQGNTGELFF.

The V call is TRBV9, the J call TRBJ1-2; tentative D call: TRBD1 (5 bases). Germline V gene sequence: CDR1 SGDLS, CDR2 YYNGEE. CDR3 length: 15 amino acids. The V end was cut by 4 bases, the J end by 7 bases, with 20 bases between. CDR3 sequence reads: CASSPPQGGLGGYTF. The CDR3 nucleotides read TGTGCCAGCAGCCCCCCCCAGGGCGGATTGGGTGGCTACACCTTC.

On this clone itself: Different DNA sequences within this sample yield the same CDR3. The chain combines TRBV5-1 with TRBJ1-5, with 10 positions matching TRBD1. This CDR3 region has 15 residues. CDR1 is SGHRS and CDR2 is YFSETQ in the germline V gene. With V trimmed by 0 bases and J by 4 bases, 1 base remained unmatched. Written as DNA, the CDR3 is TGCGCCAGCAGCTTGGGGACAGGGGGGAATCAGCCCCAGCATTTT. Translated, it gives CASSLGTGGNQPQHF.

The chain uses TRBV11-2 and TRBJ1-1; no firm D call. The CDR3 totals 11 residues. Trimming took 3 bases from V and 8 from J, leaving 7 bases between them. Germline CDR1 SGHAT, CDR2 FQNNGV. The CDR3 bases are TGTGCCAGCAGCTTCTCTATCGAAGCTTTCTTT. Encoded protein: CASSFSIEAFF. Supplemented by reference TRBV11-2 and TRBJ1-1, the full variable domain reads EAGVAQSPRYKIIEKRQSVAFWCNPISGHATLYWYQQILGQGPKLLIQFQNNGVVDDSQLPKDRFSAERLKGVDSTLKIQPAKLEDSAVYLCASSFSIEAFFGQGTRLTVV.

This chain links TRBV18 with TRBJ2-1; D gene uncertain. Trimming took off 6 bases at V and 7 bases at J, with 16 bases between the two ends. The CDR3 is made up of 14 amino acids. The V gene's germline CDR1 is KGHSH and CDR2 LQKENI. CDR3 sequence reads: CASSFEARANEQFF. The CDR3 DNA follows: TGTGCCAGCTCCTTCGAGGCTCGTGCGAATGAGCAGTTCTTC.

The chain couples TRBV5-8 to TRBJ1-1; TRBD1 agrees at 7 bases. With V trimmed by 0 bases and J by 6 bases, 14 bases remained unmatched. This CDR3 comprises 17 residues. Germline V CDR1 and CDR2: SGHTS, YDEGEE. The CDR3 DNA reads TGTGCCAGCAGCTTGGAGTTGGAGGGGGCTTCGGGGGCTGAAGCTTTCTTT. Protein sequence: CASSLELEGASGAEAFF.

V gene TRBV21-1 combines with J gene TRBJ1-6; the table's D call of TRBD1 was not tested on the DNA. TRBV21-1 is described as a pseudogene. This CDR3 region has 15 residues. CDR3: CASSRDRESYSPLHF. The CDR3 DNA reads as TGTGCCAGCAGCCGTGACAGGGAGTCATATTCACCCCTCCACTTT.

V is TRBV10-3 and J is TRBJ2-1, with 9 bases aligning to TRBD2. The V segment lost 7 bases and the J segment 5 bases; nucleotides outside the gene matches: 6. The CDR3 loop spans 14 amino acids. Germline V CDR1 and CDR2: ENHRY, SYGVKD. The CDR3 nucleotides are TGTGCCATCACCGAGCGGGGGGCGAACAATGAGCAGTTCTTC. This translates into CAITERGANNEQFF.

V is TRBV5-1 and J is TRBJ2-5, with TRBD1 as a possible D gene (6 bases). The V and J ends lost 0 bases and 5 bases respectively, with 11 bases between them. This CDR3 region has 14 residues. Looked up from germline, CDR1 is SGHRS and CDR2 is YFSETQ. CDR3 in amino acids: CASSLAGVRETQYF. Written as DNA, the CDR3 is TGCGCCAGCAGCTTGGCAGGGGTTAGGGAGACCCAGTACTTC.

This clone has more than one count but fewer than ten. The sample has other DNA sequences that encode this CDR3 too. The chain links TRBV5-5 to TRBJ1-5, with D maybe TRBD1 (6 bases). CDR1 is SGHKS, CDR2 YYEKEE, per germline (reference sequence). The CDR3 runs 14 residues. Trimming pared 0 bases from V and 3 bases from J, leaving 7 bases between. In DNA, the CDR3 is TGTGCCAGCAGCTTGGCAGGGGCCAATCAGCCCCAGCATTTT. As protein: CASSLAGANQPQHF.

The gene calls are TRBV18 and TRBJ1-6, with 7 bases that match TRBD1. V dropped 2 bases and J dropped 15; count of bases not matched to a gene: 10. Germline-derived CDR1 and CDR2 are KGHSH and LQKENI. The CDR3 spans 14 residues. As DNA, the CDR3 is TGTGCCAGCTCACCATCCCTCGACAGGGAGCTCCTCCACTTT. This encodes CASSPSLDRELLHF.

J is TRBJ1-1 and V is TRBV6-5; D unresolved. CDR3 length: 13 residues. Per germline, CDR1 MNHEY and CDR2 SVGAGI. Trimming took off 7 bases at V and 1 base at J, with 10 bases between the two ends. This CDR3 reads CASKDYPNTEAFF. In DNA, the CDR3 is TGTGCCAGCAAGGACTATCCGAACACTGAAGCTTTCTTT.

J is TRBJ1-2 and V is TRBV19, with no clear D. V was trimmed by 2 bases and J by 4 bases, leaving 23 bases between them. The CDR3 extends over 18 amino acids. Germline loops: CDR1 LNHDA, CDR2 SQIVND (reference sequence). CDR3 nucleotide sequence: TGTGCCAGTAGTATAAGTATCGTGGAGACCCAGAACCCCTATGGCTACACCTTC. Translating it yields CASSISIVETQNPYGYTF.

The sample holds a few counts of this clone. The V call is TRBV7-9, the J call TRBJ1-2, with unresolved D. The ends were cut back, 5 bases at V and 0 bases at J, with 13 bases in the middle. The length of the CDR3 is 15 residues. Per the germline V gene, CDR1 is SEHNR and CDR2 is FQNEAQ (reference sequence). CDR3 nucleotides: TGTGCCAGCAGCCCCCGACGGGAAACTAACTATGGCTACACCTTC. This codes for CASSPRRETNYGYTF.

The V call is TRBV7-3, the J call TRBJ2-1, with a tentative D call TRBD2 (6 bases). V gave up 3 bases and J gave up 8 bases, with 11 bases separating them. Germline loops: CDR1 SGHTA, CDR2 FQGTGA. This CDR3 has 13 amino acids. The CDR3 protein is CASSLGLRDEQFF. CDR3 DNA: TGTGCCAGCAGCTTGGGACTGAGGGATGAGCAGTTCTTC. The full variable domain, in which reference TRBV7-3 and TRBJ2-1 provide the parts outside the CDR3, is GAGVSQTPSNKVTEKGKYVELRCDPISGHTALYWYRQSLGQGPEFLIYFQGTGAADDSGLPNDRFFAVRPEGSVSTLKIQRTERGDSAVYLCASSLGLRDEQFFGPGTRLTVL.

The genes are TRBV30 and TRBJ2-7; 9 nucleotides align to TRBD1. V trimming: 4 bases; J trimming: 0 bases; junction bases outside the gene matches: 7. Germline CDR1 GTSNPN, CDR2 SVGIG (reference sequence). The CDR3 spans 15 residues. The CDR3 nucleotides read TGTGCCTGGAAGAAAGGGACAGGGAGCTCCTACGAGCAGTACTTC. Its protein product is CAWKKGTGSSYEQYF.